One sample yielded the 5 T cell receptor beta chains listed below, sequenced in a study of shared clonotypes between healthy human individuals. Sequencing used immunoSEQ multiplex PCR; TCRdb keeps in-frame clones, though not all of them. The data contain fewer than 3 million clones, around 93% of them singletons. Sequenced sample: naive CD4+ T cells from PBMCs. Subset: CD45RA+ positively selected. The receptors derive from a man aged 18 to 30 in good health. Some clones in this sample may be carry-over from other donors' samples.

The chain is built from TRBV28 and TRBJ2-2; TRBD1 agrees at 9 bases. From germline, CDR1 is MDHEN and CDR2 SYDVKM. V shed 6 bases, J shed 4 bases, and the junction held 0 bases outside the gene matches. The CDR3 sequence is 13 residues long. CDR3 bases: TGTGCCAGCAGGACAGGGGGCACCGGGGAGCTGTTTTTT. Residues: CASRTGGTGELFF.

In DNA, the CDR3 is TGTGCCAGCAGTGAAGGGCTAGCGGGAGGGAAAGAGACCCAGTACTTC. Translated: CASSEGLAGGKETQYF. The chain is built from TRBV6-1 and TRBJ2-5; TRBD2 matches 12 bases. Germline V gene sequence: CDR1 MNHNS, CDR2 SASEGT. This CDR3 region has 16 residues. V was clipped by 1 base and J by 3 bases; unmatched bases: 3.

V is TRBV6-5 and J is TRBJ1-5; the D is unclear. Germline CDR1 is MNHEY and CDR2 is SVGAGI. The V end was cut by 0 bases, the J end by 1 base, with 7 bases between. The CDR3 contains 15 residues. CDR3 sequence: CASSYSFKSNQPQHF. In nucleotides, the CDR3 is TGTGCCAGCAGTTACTCTTTCAAAAGCAATCAGCCCCAGCATTTT.

The chain couples TRBV27 to TRBJ2-5; D may be TRBD1 or TRBD2 (5 bases each). CDR1 and CDR2 (germline): MNHEY, SMNVEV (reference sequence). The CDR3 length is 14 residues. CDR3 coding DNA: TGTGCGAGTAGAGGGCAGGGAAGGGGAGAGACCCAGTACTTC. Its translation: CASRGQGRGETQYF.

The chain carries TRBV4-1 and TRBJ2-7; 8 bases match TRBD1. Germline assignment: CDR1 MGHRA and CDR2 YSYEKL. The CDR3 loop spans 15 amino acids. J lost 1 base, V lost 1 base, and 3 bases had no gene match. This chain's CDR3 is CASSQGGTGSYEQYF. CDR3 nucleotides: TGCGCCAGCAGCCAAGGGGGGACAGGTTCCTACGAGCAGTACTTC.